The T cell receptor (beta chain) described here comes from a study of cytomegalovirus exposure and HLA in healthy donors. Study results and limitations: V- and J-gene trimming of TCR beta was linked (in a later analysis) to a missense DCLRE1C variant. An assumption of roughly uniform sequencing depth across donors underlay the presence/absence analyses.

The CDR3 runs to 12 residues. V was trimmed by 4 bases and J by 2 bases, leaving 3 bases between them. Per the germline V gene, CDR1 is MGHDK and CDR2 is SYGVNS. Only a few counts were recorded for this clone. The antigen remains unidentified. Both 60 Vbeta primers and 13 Jbeta primers went into the PCR. Using immunoSEQ multiplex PCR, the repertoire was profiled, and TCRdb retains in-frame clones only, with some absent. This repertoire shows around 180,000 clones, 75% to 85% found once; its top ten account for more than 5.5%. The sequence derives from a man aged 30 to 45 in good health and CMV-seropositive. The sequenced material came from PBMCs. This chain uses TRBV25-1 with TRBJ1-5; D gene uncertain. The DNA of the CDR3 is TGTGCCAGCAGTGTCGGCAATCAGCCCCAGCATTTT. Protein product: CASSVGNQPQHF. The entire variable domain, with the rest obtained from reference TRBV25-1 and TRBJ1-5, is as follows: EADIYQTPRYLVIGTGKKITLECSQTMGHDKMYWYQQDPGMELHLIHYSYGVNSTEKGDLSSESTVSRIRTEHFPLTLESARPSHTSQYLCASSVGNQPQHFGDGTRLSIL.